A single sample is the source of the 32 T cell receptor beta chains below, sequenced in a study of OX40 agonist ivuxolimab in advanced cancers. The assay was immunoSEQ multiplex PCR, and TCRdb's table has in-frame clones only and misses some. The table lists 100,000 or so clones, around 94% of them singletons. The material sequenced was CD4+ or CD8+ T cells sorted from blood, taken in a trial of the OX40 agonist ivuxolimab. The receptor source for this set is an adult with an advanced solid tumor such as melanoma, head and neck, liver or kidney cancer.

The genes are TRBV5-1 and TRBJ1-2, with D possibly being TRBD1 (5 bases). Per germline, CDR1 SGHRS and CDR2 YFSETQ. CDR3 length: 14 residues. Between the trimmed V and J ends, which lost 6 bases and 4 bases, there was a span of 16 bases. CDR3 amino acids: CASTADRAVYGYTF. The DNA of the CDR3 is TGCGCCAGCACCGCCGACAGAGCAGTCTATGGCTACACCTTC.

The CDR3 nucleotides are TGTGCCTGGAGTCGAGGGGGAACCTCTGGAAACACCATATATTTT. Translation: CAWSRGGTSGNTIYF. V and J are TRBV30 and TRBJ1-3; tentative D call: TRBD1 (6 bases). Germline V gene sequence: CDR1 GTSNPN, CDR2 SVGIG (reference sequence). V lost 2 bases and J 0 bases, leaving 11 bases between the germline ends. The CDR3 contains 15 residues.

The chain links TRBV5-6 to TRBJ1-1; 7 nucleotides line up with TRBD1. V was pared by 1 base and J by 8 bases, with 11 bases of the junction left unmatched. CDR1 and CDR2 from the germline V gene are SGHDT and YYEEEE. This CDR3 region has 15 residues. The CDR3 region is CASSLIVNRDSEAFF. The CDR3 nucleotides are TGTGCCAGCAGCTTGATTGTTAACCGGGACAGCGAAGCTTTCTTT.

The V gene is TRBV19, the J gene TRBJ1-2; D call uncertain. Trimming pared 6 bases from V and 1 base from J, leaving 9 bases between. The CDR3 loop spans 13 amino acids. Germline CDR1 is LNHDA and CDR2 is SQIVND (reference sequence). The CDR3 region is CASRTGVNYGYTF. CDR3 in DNA: TGTGCCAGTAGAACCGGGGTTAACTATGGCTACACCTTC. Drawing the rest from reference TRBV19 and TRBJ1-2, the complete variable domain is DGGITQSPKYLFRKEGQNVTLSCEQNLNHDAMYWYRQDPGQGLRLIYYSQIVNDFQKGDIAEGYSVSREKKESFPLTVTSAQKNPTAFYLCASRTGVNYGYTFGSGTRLTVV.

The chain combines TRBV5-1 with TRBJ2-3, with D maybe TRBD2 (6 bases). V was trimmed by 3 bases and J by 7 bases, leaving 15 bases between them. There are 14 residues in the CDR3. Germline V gene lookup returns CDR1 SGHRS and CDR2 YFSETQ. The chain's CDR3 is CASSSLGGGNTQYF. DNA for the CDR3: TGCGCCAGCAGCTCTTTGGGGGGTGGGAATACGCAGTATTTT.

The chain joins TRBV4-1 to TRBJ1-1; the D is unclear. V was trimmed by 1 base and J by 3 bases, leaving 9 bases between them. The CDR3 covers 14 residues. Germline V gene lookup returns CDR1 MGHRA and CDR2 YSYEKL. The CDR3 DNA is TGCGCCAGCAGCCAAGGTCAGCTGGACACTGAAGCTTTCTTT. This gives the protein CASSQGQLDTEAFF.

The chain has TRBV27 and TRBJ2-3; 8 nucleotides align to TRBD1. The V gene end was trimmed by 7 bases and the J gene end by 1 base; junction bases not matched to a gene: 13. CDR1 is MNHEY and CDR2 is SMNVEV in the germline V gene (reference sequence). The CDR3 sequence is 17 residues long. The CDR3 is CASTWGRGHRGTDTQYF. In DNA form, the CDR3 reads TGTGCCAGCACCTGGGGCAGGGGGCATCGCGGCACAGATACGCAGTATTTT.

This chain connects TRBV7-2 to TRBJ1-4; 7 bases match TRBD1. The CDR3 runs to 15 residues. V gave up 4 bases and J gave up 10 bases; unmatched junction bases: 12. CDR1 SGHTA and CDR2 FQGNSA come from the germline V gene. CDR3 region: CASSSYPTGVGKLFF. CDR3 nucleotides: TGTGCCAGCAGCTCCTACCCTACAGGGGTGGGAAAACTGTTTTTT.

This chain joins TRBV6-5 and TRBJ2-7; D is possibly TRBD1 or TRBD2 (5 bases each). V shed 0 bases and J shed 1 base, with 7 bases lying between them. This CDR3 region has 14 residues. Per germline, CDR1 MNHEY and CDR2 SVGAGI. This chain's CDR3 is CASSYSGESYEQYF. CDR3 DNA: TGTGCCAGCAGTTACTCAGGGGAGTCCTACGAGCAGTACTTC.

The chain links TRBV5-4 to TRBJ1-3; D remains unclear. Trimming cost V 4 bases and J 0 bases, with 14 bases left between them. Germline V lookup: CDR1 SGHNT, CDR2 YYREEE (reference sequence). The CDR3 contains 16 residues. The CDR3: CASSPEMGPSGNTIYF. The CDR3 DNA sequence: TGTGCCAGCAGCCCTGAGATGGGCCCCTCTGGAAACACCATATATTTT.

Only a few counts were recorded for this clone. The rearrangement joins TRBV7-8 to TRBJ1-2; D gene ambiguous. V lost 1 base and J 4 bases, leaving 7 bases between the germline ends. Germline V gene lookup returns CDR1 SGHVS and CDR2 FQNEAQ. The CDR3 has 13 residues. The CDR3 DNA reads TGTGCCAGCAGCTTAGGAGCGGGCTATGGCTACACCTTC. This encodes CASSLGAGYGYTF.

The chain links TRBV25-1 to TRBJ1-5, with 7 bases identical to TRBD1. The CDR3 runs 18 residues. Germline CDR1 MGHDK, CDR2 SYGVNS. V shed 2 bases and J 4 bases; nucleotides not matched to a gene: 14. The CDR3, as DNA: TGTGCCAGCAGTGAACACCGAGCCAGGACAGGCCGAAATCAGCCCCAGCATTTT. It specifies CASSEHRARTGRNQPQHF.

The CDR3 DNA reads TGTGCCAGCTCCCCATACGGGGGCAATGAGCAGTTCTTC. Its translation: CASSPYGGNEQFF. The rearrangement joins TRBV18 to TRBJ2-1; a weak D match, TRBD2 (6 bases). CDR3 length: 13 amino acids. Germline-derived CDR1 and CDR2 are KGHSH and LQKENI. The V and J ends lost 6 bases and 6 bases respectively, with 12 bases between them. The full variable domain, with the rest looked up from reference TRBV18 and TRBJ2-1, is NAGVMQNPRHLVRRRGQEARLRCSPMKGHSHVYWYRQLPEEGLKFMVYLQKENIIDESGMPKERFSAEFPKEGPSILRIQQVVRGDSAAYFCASSPYGGNEQFFGPGTRLTVL.

J is TRBJ2-7 and V is TRBV28; 8 bases line up with TRBD1. From germline, CDR1 is MDHEN and CDR2 SYDVKM. Trimming removed 7 bases from V and 5 bases from J; junction bases left unmatched: 10. There are 14 residues in the CDR3. The CDR3 loop is CASTLNSQGDEQYF. In DNA form, the CDR3 reads TGTGCCAGCACTCTAAATTCACAGGGGGACGAGCAGTACTTC.

With respect to this clone: The sample holds other DNA sequences that translate to the same CDR3. The genes are TRBV5-1 and TRBJ1-4; D is ambiguous. The CDR3 is 14 residues long. Germline CDR1 reads SGHRS; CDR2 reads YFSETQ. The V end lost 8 bases, the J end lost 0 bases, and 11 bases lay between the germline ends. The CDR3 sequence: CASSRAATNEKLFF. The CDR3 DNA sequence: TGCGCCAGTTCGAGGGCGGCAACTAATGAAAAACTGTTTTTT.

The genes are TRBV5-1 and TRBJ2-2; TRBD1 agrees at 9 bases. Germline assignment: CDR1 SGHRS and CDR2 YFSETQ. The CDR3 is made up of 17 amino acids. With 4 bases clipped from V and 2 bases from J, the junction kept 9 bases outside the gene matches. The CDR3 bases are TGCGCCAGCAGCCCGACCGGGACAGGGCCCAACACCGGGGAGCTGTTTTTT. Protein sequence: CASSPTGTGPNTGELFF.

This clone showed up just once. CDR3 residues: CASSQGNRAANTIYF. As DNA, the CDR3 is TGTGCCAGCAGCCAAGGAAACAGGGCGGCAAACACCATATATTTT. The chain combines TRBV4-2 with TRBJ1-3; the D gene is possibly TRBD1 (6 bases). The germline V gene encodes CDR1 LGHNA and CDR2 YNFKEQ. The germline V and J ends were trimmed by 1 base and 6 bases, with 13 bases remaining between them. The CDR3 loop spans 15 amino acids.

This clone was counted once. CDR3 nucleotides: TGCGCCAGCAGCCTGGGAGACAGTAACTATGGCTACACCTTC. This sequence encodes CASSLGDSNYGYTF. V is TRBV5-1 and J is TRBJ1-2; tentatively, D is TRBD1 (5 bases). The germline V gene encodes CDR1 SGHRS and CDR2 YFSETQ. Between the trimmed V and J ends, which lost 4 bases and 1 base, there was a span of 11 bases. This CDR3 has 14 amino acids. The complete variable domain, with remaining parts taken from reference TRBV5-1 and TRBJ1-2, reads KAGVTQTPRYLIKTRGQQVTLSCSPISGHRSVSWYQQTPGQGLQFLFEYFSETQRNKGNFPGRFSGRQFSNSRSEMNVSTLELGDSALYLCASSLGDSNYGYTFGSGTRLTVV.

This chain uses TRBV4-1 with TRBJ2-3; D call uncertain. V was pared by 6 bases and J by 2 bases, with 12 bases between. The germline gives CDR1 MGHRA, CDR2 YSYEKL. The CDR3 contains 14 residues. The CDR3: CASRPPGITDTQYF. As DNA, the CDR3 is TGCGCCAGCAGACCCCCGGGTATCACAGATACGCAGTATTTT.

The V and J genes are TRBV7-9 and TRBJ2-7; no clear D gene. This CDR3 has 13 residues. Germline lookup yields CDR1 SEHNR and CDR2 FQNEAQ (reference sequence). The germline V and J ends were trimmed by 4 bases and 3 bases, with 10 bases remaining between them. In DNA form, the CDR3 reads TGTGCCAGCAGCTCCCAACCTGACTACGAGCAGTACTTC. This gives the protein CASSSQPDYEQYF.

This clone showed up just once. The chain couples TRBV7-9 to TRBJ1-2; D ambiguous. Trimming cost V 6 bases and J 5 bases, with 10 bases left between them. Germline values: CDR1 SEHNR, CDR2 FQNEAQ (reference sequence). This CDR3 is 12 amino acids long. The CDR3 reads CASRGVGYGYTF. CDR3 nucleotides: TGTGCCAGCAGGGGAGTAGGGTATGGCTACACCTTC. The full variable domain, with the rest looked up from reference TRBV7-9 and TRBJ1-2, is DTGVSQNPRHKITKRGQNVTFRCDPISEHNRLYWYRQTLGQGPEFLTYFQNEAQLEKSRLLSDRFSAERPKGSFSTLEIQRTEQGDSAMYLCASRGVGYGYTFGSGTRLTVV.

This rearrangement joins TRBV5-1 to TRBJ1-1; the match to TRBD1 covers 8 bases. CDR3 length equals 14 residues. Trimming removed 5 bases from V and 4 bases from J; junction bases left unmatched: 7. Looked up from germline, CDR1 is SGHRS and CDR2 is YFSETQ. CDR3 region: CASSPGGPSTEAFF. CDR3 coding DNA: TGCGCCAGCAGTCCAGGGGGCCCCAGCACTGAAGCTTTCTTT.

V usage is TRBV7-2 and J usage is TRBJ2-7; 14 bases agree with TRBD2. Germline values: CDR1 SGHTA, CDR2 FQGNSA. V was pared by 5 bases and J by 2 bases, with 11 bases of the junction left unmatched. This CDR3 contains 18 residues. The DNA for the CDR3 is TGTGCCAGCAGCCTTAACGGACTAGCGGGGGGCCTTACCTACGAGCAGTACTTC. Its protein product is CASSLNGLAGGLTYEQYF. The complete variable domain, with remaining parts taken from reference TRBV7-2 and TRBJ2-7, reads GAGVSQSPSNKVTEKGKDVELRCDPISGHTALYWYRQSLGQGLEFLIYFQGNSAPDKSGLPSDRFSAERTGGSVSTLTIQRTQQEDSAVYLCASSLNGLAGGLTYEQYFGPGTRLTVT.

This clone appeared a few times. The junction does not match germline at one end; this may be a read error. This sample also contains other DNA sequences that code for the same CDR3. This chain links TRBV7-2 with TRBJ2-2; TRBD2 might be the D (5 bases). The germline V gene has CDR1 SGHTA and CDR2 FQGNSA. CDR3 length equals 15 residues. CDR3 protein: CASSSTRANTGELFF. CDR3 in DNA: TGTGCCAGCAGCTCAACTAGGGCGAACACCGGGGAGCTATTTTTT.

The chain has TRBV4-1 and TRBJ2-1; no reliable D call. V lost 5 bases to trimming and J lost 3 bases, with 5 bases between them. This CDR3 has 12 residues. The V gene's germline CDR1 is MGHRA and CDR2 YSYEKL. CDR3 amino acids: CASSYLYNEQFF. The DNA of the CDR3 is TGCGCCAGCAGCTACCTCTACAATGAGCAGTTCTTC.

This clone was seen just once. The chain employs TRBV5-8 and TRBJ1-5; maybe TRBD1 (6 bases). The V end was cut by 6 bases, the J end by 6 bases, with 16 bases between. Germline V CDR1 and CDR2: SGHTS, YDEGEE. This CDR3 is 14 amino acids long. CDR3: CASKEVQGGQPQHF. CDR3 nucleotide sequence: TGTGCCAGCAAAGAGGTACAGGGTGGTCAGCCCCAGCATTTT.

The CDR3 coding sequence is TGTGCCATCAGTGAGTCGGGAGGGGGCTTAGAGGAAAAACTGTTTTTT. It is translated as CAISESGGGLEEKLFF. The chain employs TRBV10-3 and TRBJ1-4; 7 bases fit TRBD1. The CDR3 sequence is 16 residues long. The V gene's germline CDR1 is ENHRY and CDR2 SYGVKD. J lost 8 bases, V lost 0 bases, and 9 bases had no gene match.

This rearrangement joins TRBV11-2 to TRBJ1-6, with unresolved D. The CDR3 has 17 amino acids. Germline-derived CDR1 and CDR2 are SGHAT and FQNNGV. V lost 3 bases, J lost 1 base, and 13 bases lay in between. The CDR3 spells CASSFSHPGSYNSPLHF. The CDR3 DNA reads as TGTGCCAGCAGCTTCTCGCACCCGGGATCCTATAATTCACCCCTCCACTTT.

The genes are TRBV28 and TRBJ2-7; maybe TRBD1 (7 bases). Germline-derived CDR1 and CDR2 are MDHEN and SYDVKM. CDR3 length: 16 amino acids. The V end lost 3 bases, the J end lost 0 bases, and 15 bases lay between the germline ends. The CDR3 DNA sequence: TGTGCCAGCAGTTTGCCAGGGGGGAGGAGCTCCTACGAGCAGTACTTC. This translates into CASSLPGGRSSYEQYF.

The rearrangement uses TRBV27 and TRBJ2-4; the match to TRBD1 covers 9 bases. Germline lookup yields CDR1 MNHEY and CDR2 SMNVEV (reference sequence). The V and J ends lost 5 bases and 0 bases, in that order; junction bases with no gene match: 5. CDR3 length: 16 residues. The CDR3 region is CASSPGTGLAKNIQYF. CDR3 nucleotide sequence: TGTGCCAGCAGTCCGGGGACAGGGCTAGCCAAAAACATTCAGTACTTC.

The chain is built from TRBV9 and TRBJ2-4; D might be TRBD2 (7 bases). There are 15 residues in the CDR3. Germline V gene data show CDR1 as SGDLS and CDR2 as YYNGEE. V was pared by 0 bases and J by 9 bases, with 16 bases between. CDR3 sequence (DNA): TGTGCCAGCAGCGTAGAATCCGGGGGGCGCGGCATTCAGTACTTC. Translating it yields CASSVESGGRGIQYF.

This chain links TRBV5-6 with TRBJ1-5, with 9 bases that match TRBD1. The CDR3 totals 15 residues. CDR1 and CDR2 from the germline V gene are SGHDT and YYEEEE. The V segment lost 3 bases and the J segment 3 bases; nucleotides outside the gene matches: 4. The CDR3 is CASSSRDRDNQPQHF. Written as DNA, the CDR3 is TGTGCCAGCAGCTCCCGGGACAGGGACAATCAGCCCCAGCATTTT. Based on the CDR3 plus reference TRBV5-6 and TRBJ1-5, the full variable domain is DAGVTQSPTHLIKTRGQQVTLRCSPKSGHDTVSWYQQALGQGPQFIFQYYEEEERQRGNFPDRFSGHQFPNYSSELNVNALLLGDSALYLCASSSRDRDNQPQHFGDGTRLSIL.